Listed here are 9 T cell receptor beta chains from one sample, sequenced in a study of blood T cell repertoires in COVID-19 (dated by TCRdb to about 2020). To prepare the library, the immunoSEQ multiplex PCR assay was applied. TCRdb provides this immuneACCESS table in a form limited to in-frame rearrangements. Some clones are lacking; in checked studies, under half of them reflect an unresolved V gene, and why the rest are absent is not known. This sample holds approximately 210,000 clones; 70% to 90% were observed only once. Of the sample, around 0.76% is held by the ten largest clones. Sequenced material: peripheral blood. These receptors were taken from a woman aged 65 to 85 with acute or convalescent COVID-19.

The V gene is TRBV2, the J gene TRBJ1-4; D possibly corresponds to TRBD1 (5 bases). The germline V gene encodes CDR1 SNHLY and CDR2 FYNNEI. CDR3 length equals 15 residues. The ends were cut back, 6 bases at V and 4 bases at J, with 15 bases in the middle. CDR3 protein: CASRAGPQGNEKLFF. DNA for the CDR3: TGTGCCAGCAGAGCCGGGCCCCAGGGTAATGAAAAACTGTTTTTT.

The count of this clone is one. This chain connects TRBV11-2 to TRBJ2-7, with D tentatively TRBD2 (6 bases). V was shortened by 1 base and J by 2 bases, with 12 bases between the two germline ends. Germline CDR1 is SGHAT and CDR2 is FQNNGV. This CDR3 comprises 15 residues. This CDR3 reads CASSLVGGVAYEQYF. The CDR3 DNA reads as TGTGCCAGCAGCTTAGTAGGCGGGGTGGCCTACGAGCAGTACTTC. The whole variable domain, remainder taken from reference TRBV11-2 and TRBJ2-7, is EAGVAQSPRYKIIEKRQSVAFWCNPISGHATLYWYQQILGQGPKLLIQFQNNGVVDDSQLPKDRFSAERLKGVDSTLKIQPAKLEDSAVYLCASSLVGGVAYEQYFGPGTRLTVT.

The V and J genes are TRBV28 and TRBJ1-4; TRBD1 aligns across 10 bases. The germline CDR1 and CDR2 sequences are MDHEN and SYDVKM. J gave up 5 bases and V 8 bases, and 8 bases lay outside the gene matches. The CDR3 has 15 residues. The CDR3 reads CASGLADRGNEKLFF. The CDR3 nucleotides read TGTGCCAGCGGACTTGCGGACAGGGGGAATGAAAAACTGTTTTTT.

The rearrangement links TRBV7-6 to TRBJ1-1, with 8 positions matching TRBD1. Germline V gives CDR1 SGHVS, CDR2 FNYEAQ. This CDR3 is built from 17 residues. Trimming cost V 1 base and J 5 bases; bases outside gene matches: 12. In DNA, the CDR3 is TGTGCCAGCAGCTTAGGCCCCTCGATACAGGGGGTGACTGAAGCTTTCTTT. Protein product: CASSLGPSIQGVTEAFF.

The rearrangement uses TRBV5-5 and TRBJ2-1; no clear D gene. The CDR3 is 13 residues long. Germline V CDR1 and CDR2: SGHKS, YYEKEE (reference sequence). Trimming shortened V by 0 bases and J by 7 bases, and 8 bases separated the two germline ends. CDR3: CASSLGLLNEQFF. The CDR3 bases are TGTGCCAGCAGCTTGGGCCTATTGAATGAGCAGTTCTTC.

The rearrangement joins TRBV6-1 to TRBJ2-3; possible D gene TRBD2, 6 bases. The length of the CDR3 is 13 residues. Trimming took off 1 base at V and 4 bases at J, with 6 bases between the two ends. CDR1 is MNHNS, CDR2 SASEGT, per germline. CDR3 sequence: CASSEVAADTQYF. For the CDR3, the DNA is TGTGCCAGCAGTGAAGTAGCGGCAGATACGCAGTATTTT.

This rearrangement joins TRBV5-8 to TRBJ2-5, with D maybe TRBD2 (6 bases). The CDR3 contains 14 residues. V was clipped by 4 bases and J by 4 bases, with 14 bases between them. Germline V gene sequence: CDR1 SGHTS, CDR2 YDEGEE. The chain's CDR3 is CASSIRSGSETQYF. CDR3 DNA sequence: TGTGCCAGCAGCATCCGAAGCGGGTCAGAGACCCAGTACTTC. Full variable domain (missing parts from reference TRBV5-8 and TRBJ2-5): EAGVTQSPTHLIKTRGQQATLRCSPISGHTSVYWYQQALGLGLQFLLWYDEGEERNRGNFPPRFSGRQFPNYSSELNVNALELEDSALYLCASSIRSGSETQYFGPGTRLLVL.

The chain links TRBV5-1 to TRBJ1-1, with D possibly matching TRBD1 (5 bases). Trimming took 4 bases from V and 0 from J, leaving 13 bases between them. CDR3 length: 15 amino acids. From germline, CDR1 is SGHRS and CDR2 YFSETQ. CDR3 in DNA: TGCGCCAGCAGCCTAGGGGCGAGAATGAACACTGAAGCTTTCTTT. As protein: CASSLGARMNTEAFF.

For the CDR3, the DNA is TGTGCCAGCAGGCGGACAGGGGCAGATACGCAGTATTTT. It yields the protein CASRRTGADTQYF. The chain is built from TRBV3-1 (or the pseudogene TRBV3-2) and TRBJ2-3, with 9 bases lining up with TRBD1. Germline V gene lookup returns CDR1 LGHDT and CDR2 YNNKEL (reference sequence). The J segment lost 4 bases and the V segment lost 6 bases, leaving 2 bases of the junction unmatched. This CDR3 has 13 residues.